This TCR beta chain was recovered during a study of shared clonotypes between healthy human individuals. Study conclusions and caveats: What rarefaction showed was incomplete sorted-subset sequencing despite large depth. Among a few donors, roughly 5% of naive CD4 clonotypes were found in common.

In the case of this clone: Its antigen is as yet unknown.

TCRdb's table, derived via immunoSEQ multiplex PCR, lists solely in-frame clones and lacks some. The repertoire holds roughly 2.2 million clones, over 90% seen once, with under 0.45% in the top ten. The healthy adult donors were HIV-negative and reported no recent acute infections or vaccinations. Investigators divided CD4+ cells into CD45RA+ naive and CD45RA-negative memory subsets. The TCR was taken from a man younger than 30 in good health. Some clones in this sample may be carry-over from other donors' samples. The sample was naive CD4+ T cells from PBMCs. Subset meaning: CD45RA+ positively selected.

The CDR3 region is CASSGQGVDEQYF. CDR3 nucleotide sequence: TGCGCCAGCAGTGGGCAGGGGGTCGACGAGCAGTACTTC. The rearrangement joins TRBV5-1 to TRBJ2-7, with 7 bases matching TRBD1. Looked up from germline, CDR1 is SGHRS and CDR2 is YFSETQ. The CDR3 has 13 residues. With 5 bases clipped from V and 5 bases from J, the junction kept 7 bases outside the gene matches.